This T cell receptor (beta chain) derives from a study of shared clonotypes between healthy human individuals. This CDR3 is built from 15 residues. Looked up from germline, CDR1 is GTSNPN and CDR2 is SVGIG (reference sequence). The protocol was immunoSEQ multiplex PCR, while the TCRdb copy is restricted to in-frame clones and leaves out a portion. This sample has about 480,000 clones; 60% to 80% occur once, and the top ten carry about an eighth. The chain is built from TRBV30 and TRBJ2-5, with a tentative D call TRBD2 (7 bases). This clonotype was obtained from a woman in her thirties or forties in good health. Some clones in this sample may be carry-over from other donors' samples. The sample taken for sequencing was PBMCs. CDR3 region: CALEWGGTYQETQYF. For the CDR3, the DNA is TGTGCTTTGGAGTGGGGGGGCACGTACCAAGAGACCCAGTACTTC.